This T cell receptor (beta chain) was sequenced for a study of shared clonotypes between healthy human individuals. Points on this clone: Its specificity is unknown.

Study findings and constraints: The study found about 5% of naive CD4 clonotypes shared across a few donors.

Germline CDR1 is MDHEN and CDR2 is SYDVKM. CDR3 length: 15 amino acids. The ends were cut back, 1 base at V and 4 bases at J, with 13 bases in the middle. As handled by the study authors: Because ImmunoSEQ provided only junction sequences with no quality scores, the filtering differed. Sequenced by immunoSEQ multiplex PCR; TCRdb stores in-frame clones only, minus some. For V, J and clone size, that table is used; D and trimming come from the DNA. Altogether under 2.5 million clones are present, 92% being singletons, with the ten largest covering about 0.36%. Sequenced input: naive CD4+ T cells from PBMCs. The subset was: CD45RA+ positively selected. The origin of this receptor is a man aged 18 to 30 in good health. Some clones in this sample may be carry-over from other donors' samples. V and J are TRBV28 and TRBJ1-1; TRBD1 might be the D (5 bases). CDR3 sequence: CASSLSGGETTEAFF. CDR3 DNA sequence: TGTGCCAGCAGTTTATCCGGGGGTGAAACCACTGAAGCTTTCTTT. The variable domain in full, completed from reference TRBV28 and TRBJ1-1, reads DVKVTQSSRYLVKRTGEKVFLECVQDMDHENMFWYRQDPGLGLRLIYFSYDVKMKEKGDIPEGYSVSREKKERFSLILESASTNQTSMYLCASSLSGGETTEAFFGQGTRLTVV.